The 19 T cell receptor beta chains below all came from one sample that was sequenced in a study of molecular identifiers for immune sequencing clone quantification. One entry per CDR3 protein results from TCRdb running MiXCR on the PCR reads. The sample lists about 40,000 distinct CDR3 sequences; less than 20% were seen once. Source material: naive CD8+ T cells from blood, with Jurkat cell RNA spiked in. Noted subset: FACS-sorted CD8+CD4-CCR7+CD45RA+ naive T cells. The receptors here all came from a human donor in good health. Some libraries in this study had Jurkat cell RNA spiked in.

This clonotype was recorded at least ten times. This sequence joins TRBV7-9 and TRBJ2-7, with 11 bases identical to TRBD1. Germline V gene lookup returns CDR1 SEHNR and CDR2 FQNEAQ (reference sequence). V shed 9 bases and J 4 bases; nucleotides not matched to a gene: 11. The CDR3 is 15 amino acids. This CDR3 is CASSHRDRGRYEQYF. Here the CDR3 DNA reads TGTGCCAGTTCGCACCGGGACAGGGGGAGGTACGAGCAGTACTTC.

CDR3 in DNA: TGTGCCAGCAGCTTAAGTCAGGGTTCTGAAGCTTTCTTT. Amino acid sequence: CASSLSQGSEAFF. The genes are TRBV7-8 and TRBJ1-1, with TRBD1 as a possible D gene (5 bases). This CDR3 contains 13 residues. With 2 bases removed from V and 6 bases from J, the gap between germline ends came to 10 bases. Germline CDR1 and CDR2: SGHVS and FQNEAQ.

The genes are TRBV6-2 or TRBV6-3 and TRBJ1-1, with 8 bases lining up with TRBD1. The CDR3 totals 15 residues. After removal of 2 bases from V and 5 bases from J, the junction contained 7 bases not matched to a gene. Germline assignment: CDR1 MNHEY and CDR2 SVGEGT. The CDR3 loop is CASSYAGQGRTEAFF. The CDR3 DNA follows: TGTGCCAGCAGTTACGCCGGACAGGGAAGGACTGAAGCTTTCTTT.

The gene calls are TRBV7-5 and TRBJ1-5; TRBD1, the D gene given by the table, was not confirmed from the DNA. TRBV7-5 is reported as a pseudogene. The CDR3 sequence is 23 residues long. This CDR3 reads CISVPAALIPRPGRNYSNQPQHF. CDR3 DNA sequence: TGTATCTCCGTGCCAGCAGCCTTAATACCCCGCCCGGGACGTAACTATAGCAATCAGCCCCAGCATTTT.

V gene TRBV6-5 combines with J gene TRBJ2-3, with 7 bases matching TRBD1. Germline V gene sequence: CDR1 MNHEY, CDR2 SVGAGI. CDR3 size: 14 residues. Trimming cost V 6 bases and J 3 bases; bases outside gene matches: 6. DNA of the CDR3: TGTGCCAGCAGACTCCGGACAGGAACAGATACGCAGTATTTT. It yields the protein CASRLRTGTDTQYF.

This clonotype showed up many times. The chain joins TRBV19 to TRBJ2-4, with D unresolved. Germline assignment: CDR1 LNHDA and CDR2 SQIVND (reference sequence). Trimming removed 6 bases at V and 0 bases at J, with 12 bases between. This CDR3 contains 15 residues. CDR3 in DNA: TGTGCCAGTAGCCCCTGGGGATCAGCCAAAAACATTCAGTACTTC. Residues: CASSPWGSAKNIQYF.

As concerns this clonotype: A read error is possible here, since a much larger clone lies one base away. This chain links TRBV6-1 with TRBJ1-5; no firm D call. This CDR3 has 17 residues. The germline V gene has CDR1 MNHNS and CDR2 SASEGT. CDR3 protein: CASSPDDPAYSNQPQNF. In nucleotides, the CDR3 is TGTGCCAGCAGTCCCGATGATCCAGCGTATAGCAATCAGCCCCAGAATTTT.

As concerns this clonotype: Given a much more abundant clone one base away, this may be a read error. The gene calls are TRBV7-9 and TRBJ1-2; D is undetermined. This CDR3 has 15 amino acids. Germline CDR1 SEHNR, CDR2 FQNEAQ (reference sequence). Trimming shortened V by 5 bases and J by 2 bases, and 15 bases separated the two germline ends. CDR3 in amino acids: CASSHNSCRNYGYTF. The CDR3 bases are TGTGCCAGCAGCCATAACAGTTGCCGGAACTATGGCTACACCTTC.

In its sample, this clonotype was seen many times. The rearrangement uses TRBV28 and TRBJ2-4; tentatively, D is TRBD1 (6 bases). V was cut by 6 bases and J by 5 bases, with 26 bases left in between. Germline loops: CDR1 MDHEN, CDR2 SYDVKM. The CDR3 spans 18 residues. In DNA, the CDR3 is TGTGCCAGCAGCATGCCAATTCAACAGGGATTGGAGGAAAACATTCAGTACTTC. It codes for CASSMPIQQGLEENIQYF.

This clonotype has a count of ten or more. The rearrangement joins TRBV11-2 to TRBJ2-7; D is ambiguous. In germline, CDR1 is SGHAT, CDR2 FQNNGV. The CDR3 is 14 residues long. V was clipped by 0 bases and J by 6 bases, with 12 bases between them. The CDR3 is CASSLDAPAPEQYF. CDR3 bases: TGTGCCAGCAGCTTAGATGCGCCAGCCCCCGAGCAGTACTTC.

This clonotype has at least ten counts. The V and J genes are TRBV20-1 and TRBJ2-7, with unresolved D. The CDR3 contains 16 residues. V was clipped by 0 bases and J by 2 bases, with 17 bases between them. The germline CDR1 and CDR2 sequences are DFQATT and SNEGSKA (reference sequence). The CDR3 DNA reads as TGCAGTGCTAGAGATAGGACCTTGAGTAGACCCTACGAGCAGTACTTC. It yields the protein CSARDRTLSRPYEQYF.

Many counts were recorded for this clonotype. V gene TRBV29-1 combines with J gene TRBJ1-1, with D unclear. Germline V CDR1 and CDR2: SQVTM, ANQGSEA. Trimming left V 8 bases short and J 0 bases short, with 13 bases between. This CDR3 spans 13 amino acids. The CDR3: CSISGAMNTEAFF. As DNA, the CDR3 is TGCAGCATTTCGGGAGCCATGAACACTGAAGCTTTCTTT.

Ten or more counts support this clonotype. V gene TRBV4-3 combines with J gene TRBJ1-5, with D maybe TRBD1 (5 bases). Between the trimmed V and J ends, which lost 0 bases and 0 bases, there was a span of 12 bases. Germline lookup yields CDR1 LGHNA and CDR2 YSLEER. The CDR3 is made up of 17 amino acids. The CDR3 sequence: CASSQDVRDYSNQPQHF. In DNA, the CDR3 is TGCGCCAGCAGCCAAGACGTCAGGGATTATAGCAATCAGCCCCAGCATTTT.

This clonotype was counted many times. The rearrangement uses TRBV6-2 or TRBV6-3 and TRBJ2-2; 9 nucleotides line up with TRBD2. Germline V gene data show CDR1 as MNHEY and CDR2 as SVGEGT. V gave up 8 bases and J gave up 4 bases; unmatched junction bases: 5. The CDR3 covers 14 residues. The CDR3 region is CASAGGRSTGELFF. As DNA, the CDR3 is TGTGCCAGCGCGGGGGGGCGGTCCACCGGGGAGCTGTTTTTT.

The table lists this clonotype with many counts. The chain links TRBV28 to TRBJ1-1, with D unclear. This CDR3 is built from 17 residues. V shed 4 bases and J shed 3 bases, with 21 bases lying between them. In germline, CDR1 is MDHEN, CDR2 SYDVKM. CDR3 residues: CASSSPGALSIDTEAFF. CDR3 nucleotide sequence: TGTGCCAGCAGTTCTCCCGGAGCCCTTAGCATCGACACTGAAGCTTTCTTT.

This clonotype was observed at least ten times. In nucleotides, the CDR3 is TGCAGTGCTAGCTCTCACGGGGGCCTTAATCAGCCCCAGCATTTT. Its translation is CSASSHGGLNQPQHF. V usage is TRBV20-1 and J usage is TRBJ1-5; D might be TRBD1 (6 bases). The CDR3 consists of 15 residues. V was pared by 3 bases and J by 4 bases, with 16 bases between. Germline lookup yields CDR1 DFQATT and CDR2 SNEGSKA (reference sequence).

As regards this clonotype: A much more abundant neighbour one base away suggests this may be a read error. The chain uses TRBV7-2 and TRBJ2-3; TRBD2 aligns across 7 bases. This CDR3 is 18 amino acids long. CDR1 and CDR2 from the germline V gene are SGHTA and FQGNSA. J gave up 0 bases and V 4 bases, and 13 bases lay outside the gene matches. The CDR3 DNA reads TGTGCCAGCAGCTCGGGACGGGGGGTCCTGCCTAGCACAGATACGCAGTATTTT. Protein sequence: CASSSGRGVLPSTDTQYF.

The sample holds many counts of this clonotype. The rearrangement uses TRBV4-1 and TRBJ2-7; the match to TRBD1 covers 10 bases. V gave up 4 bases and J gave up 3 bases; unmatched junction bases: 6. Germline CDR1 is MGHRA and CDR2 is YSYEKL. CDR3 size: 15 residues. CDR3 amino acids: CASSPSRTGGYEQYF. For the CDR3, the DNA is TGCGCCAGCAGCCCTAGCAGGACAGGGGGCTACGAGCAGTACTTC.

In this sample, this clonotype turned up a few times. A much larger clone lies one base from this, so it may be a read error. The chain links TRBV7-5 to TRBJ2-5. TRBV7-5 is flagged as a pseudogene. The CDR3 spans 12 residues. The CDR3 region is CISGSGQGTQYF. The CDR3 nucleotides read TGTATCTCTGGGTCCGGTCAAGGGACCCAGTACTTC.